This passage covers 20 T cell receptor beta chains from one sample sequenced in a study of T cell clonality in common variable immunodeficiency. Notes on the study in general: Fewer deletions and N-nucleotide insertions were reportedly seen in common variable immunodeficiency TCR beta sequences.

The method was immunoSEQ multiplex PCR; TCRdb's version includes in-frame clones alone and lacks a portion of them. The sample yields 20,000 to 25,000 clones, without any singletons. Their antigens remain unidentified. The sample comprised peripheral blood mononuclear cells. These receptors were collected from a human donor with common variable immunodeficiency.

Ten or more counts support this clone. The CDR3 end lies 3 residues beyond the end of the read and is filled in from the germline J gene. V is TRBV5-6 and J is TRBJ1-1, with D possibly matching TRBD1 (5 bases). CDR1 is SGHDT and CDR2 is YYEEEE in the germline V gene. The V end lost 4 bases, the J end lost 5 bases, and 15 bases lay between the germline ends. The CDR3 is 14 amino acids. CDR3 region: CASSGQGGSTEAFF. The DNA read from the CDR3 is TGTGCCAGCAGCGGGCAGGGAGGAAGTACTGAA.

There are many counts of this clone. From the germline J gene comes the end of the CDR3, since the read stops 3 residues before it. Other DNA sequences in this specimen translate into the identical CDR3. The chain links TRBV6-1 to TRBJ2-7; 7 nucleotides line up with TRBD2. Germline V lookup: CDR1 MNHNS, CDR2 SASEGT. The CDR3 runs 13 residues. V shed 4 bases, J shed 1 base, and the junction held 1 base outside the gene matches. The CDR3 bases that were read are TGTGCCAGCAGTGGGGGGGGATCCTACGAG. Amino acid sequence: CASSGGGSYE. The CDR3 in its entirety is CASSGGGSYEQYF.

This clone has ten or more counts. The CDR3 end falls 3 residues outside the read, so it is completed with the germline J gene. This chain connects TRBV5-3 to TRBJ2-5; 8 nucleotides agree with TRBD1. TRBV5-3 is an ORF; its function is uncertain. This CDR3 comprises 17 residues. V dropped 2 bases and J dropped 1; count of bases not matched to a gene: 10. The part of the CDR3 DNA that was read is TGTGCCAGAAGCTTCGACCTTATGGGGACAGGCCAAGAGACC. It encodes CARSFDLMGTGQET. The full CDR3 protein reads CARSFDLMGTGQETQYF.

At least ten counts were recorded for this clone. The read ends 3 residues before the CDR3 terminus; that terminus is restored from the germline J gene. The chain joins TRBV2 to TRBJ1-2, with TRBD1 identical over 8 bases. The CDR3 runs 13 residues. Germline lookup yields CDR1 SNHLY and CDR2 FYNNEI. J was trimmed by 5 bases and V by 7 bases; bases with no gene match: 6. Incomplete CDR3 DNA: TGTGCCAGCACCCTGACAGGGGTGTATGGC. It yields the protein CASTLTGVYG. The full CDR3 protein reads CASTLTGVYGYTF.

This clone came up many times. The read terminates 3 residues ahead of where the CDR3 ends, so the germline J gene completes it. The V gene is TRBV10-1, the J gene TRBJ2-7, with D hard to call. This CDR3 contains 17 residues. Looked up from germline, CDR1 is WNHNN and CDR2 is SYGVQD (reference sequence). Trimming took off 3 bases at V and 1 base at J, with 19 bases between the two ends. The covered CDR3 bases are TGCGCCAGCAGTGAAGGGTCCCCCGTCGGTTCGTCCTACGAG. Translating gives CASSEGSPVGSSYE. The entire CDR3 protein is CASSEGSPVGSSYEQYF.

This clone has a count of ten or more. The missing CDR3 end, 3 residues past where the read stops, is filled in from the germline J gene. This chain uses TRBV5-6 with TRBJ2-2; 8 positions agree with TRBD1. Germline trimming cut 4 bases from V and 3 bases from J; bases unmatched to any gene: 5. Germline lookup yields CDR1 SGHDT and CDR2 YYEEEE. This CDR3 is built from 15 residues. The CDR3 protein is CASSLGQAHTGELFF. The sequenced CDR3 bases are TGTGCCAGCAGCCTGGGACAGGCGCACACCGGGGAG.

This clone was seen many times. With the read ending 3 residues before the CDR3 end, the germline J gene is used to fill in that end. The J gene is TRBJ2-7, the V gene TRBV2; maybe TRBD2 (7 bases). In germline, CDR1 is SNHLY, CDR2 FYNNEI. Trimming left V 8 bases short and J 3 bases short, with 14 bases between. The CDR3 extends over 13 amino acids. CDR3 DNA, as far as it was read: TGTGCCAGCCAGGGCGGGGGCCGCTACGAG. Its protein is CASQGGGRYE. The CDR3, in full, reads CASQGGGRYEQYF. The full variable domain, with the rest looked up from reference TRBV2 and TRBJ2-7, is EPEVTQTPSHQVTQMGQEVILRCVPISNHLYFYWYRQILGQKVEFLVSFYNNEISEKSEIFDDQFSVERPDGSNFTLKIRSTKLEDSAMYFCASQGGGRYEQYFGPGTRLTVT.

Ten or more counts support this clone. The read is 3 residues too short to cover the CDR3 end, so that end is filled in from the germline J gene. J is TRBJ1-2 and V is TRBV14, with 10 bases that match TRBD1. The V gene end was trimmed by 3 bases and the J gene end by 4 bases; junction bases not matched to a gene: 14. Germline V gene sequence: CDR1 SGHDN, CDR2 FVKESK. This CDR3 spans 18 amino acids. CDR3 DNA, as far as it was read: TGTGCCAGCAGCCACCATAGGGACAGGGGCCGATCTAGCTATGGC. Residues: CASSHHRDRGRSSYG. The full CDR3 protein is CASSHHRDRGRSSYGYTF.

This clone occurred many times. The read finishes 3 residues shy of the CDR3 end, and the germline J gene is used to complete it. The J gene is TRBJ2-7, the V gene TRBV7-2, with D possibly being TRBD2 (6 bases). Germline CDR1 is SGHTA and CDR2 is FQGNSA. V was trimmed by 5 bases and J by 6 bases, leaving 14 bases between them. CDR3 length: 13 amino acids. The CDR3 here is CASSPGRGREQYF. CDR3 DNA (partial): TGTGCCAGCAGCCCCGGGCGGGGCCGCGAG.

This clone was seen at least ten times. Coverage ceases 3 residues before the CDR3 finishes, and the germline J gene fills in the end. The V and J genes are TRBV7-9 and TRBJ1-1; 9 nucleotides agree with TRBD1. The length of the CDR3 is 15 residues. CDR1 is SEHNR and CDR2 is FQNEAQ in the germline V gene (reference sequence). The ends lost 5 bases at V and 5 bases at J; junction bases unmatched: 9. Incomplete CDR3 DNA: TGTGCCAGCAGCGCCAATCAACAGGGGGCGACTGAA. Protein: CASSANQQGATE. The full CDR3 protein reads CASSANQQGATEAFF. The entire variable domain, with the rest obtained from reference TRBV7-9 and TRBJ1-1, is as follows: DTGVSQNPRHKITKRGQNVTFRCDPISEHNRLYWYRQTLGQGPEFLTYFQNEAQLEKSRLLSDRFSAERPKGSFSTLEIQRTEQGDSAMYLCASSANQQGATEAFFGQGTRLTVV.

This clone occurred many times. The read ends 3 residues before the CDR3 terminus; that terminus is restored from the germline J gene. The V call is TRBV13, the J call TRBJ1-2; D not resolved. This CDR3 contains 13 residues. In germline, CDR1 is PRHDT, CDR2 FYEKMQ (reference sequence). The ends were cut back, 1 base at V and 6 bases at J, with 9 bases in the middle. CDR3 amino acids: CASSLEGLDGYTF. The CDR3 bases that were read are TGTGCCAGCAGCTTAGAAGGGTTGGATGGC.

This clone has ten or more counts. The read gets to within 3 residues of the CDR3 end, and the germline J gene fills in the rest. The chain employs TRBV7-8 and TRBJ2-3; 15 nucleotides match TRBD2. This CDR3 is 17 amino acids long. From germline, CDR1 is SGHVS and CDR2 FQNEAQ. V dropped 5 bases and J dropped 4; count of bases not matched to a gene: 7. The CDR3 sequence: CASSPRTSGGAADTQYF. Incomplete CDR3 DNA: TGTGCCAGCAGCCCCAGGACTAGCGGGGGGGCAGCAGATACG.

This clone was detected ten times or more. The CDR3 DNA, read in part, is TGTGCCAGTAGTCCCGGTGCCTCGTACGAG. It encodes CASSPGASYE. The full CDR3 reads CASSPGASYEQYF. The chain links TRBV19 to TRBJ2-7; no definite D call. Read coverage stops 3 residues before the CDR3 terminus; the germline J gene supplies the remainder. The CDR3 covers 13 residues. Germline CDR1 and CDR2: LNHDA and SQIVND (reference sequence). The ends were cut back, 5 bases at V and 4 bases at J, with 12 bases in the middle. Looking up the rest from reference TRBV19 and TRBJ2-7 gives the full variable domain: DGGITQSPKYLFRKEGQNVTLSCEQNLNHDAMYWYRQDPGQGLRLIYYSQIVNDFQKGDIAEGYSVSREKKESFPLTVTSAQKNPTAFYLCASSPGASYEQYFGPGTRLTVT.

This clone was observed many times. The CDR3 end falls 3 residues outside the read, so it is completed with the germline J gene. This chain connects TRBV19 to TRBJ2-3; the match to TRBD2 covers 11 bases. Unmatched junction bases numbered 8, after V lost 5 bases and J lost 4 bases. Germline-derived CDR1 and CDR2 are LNHDA and SQIVND (reference sequence). This CDR3 contains 16 residues. Partial CDR3 DNA: TGTGCCAGTAGTTATCGAGGTAGCGGGGGGGCAGATACG. Protein sequence: CASSYRGSGGADT. The whole CDR3 is CASSYRGSGGADTQYF.

This clone has at least ten counts. The sequence runs out 3 residues before the end of the CDR3; the remainder is reconstructed from the germline J gene. The V call is TRBV4-1, the J call TRBJ1-1; D is unclear. Germline loops: CDR1 MGHRA, CDR2 YSYEKL. The length of the CDR3 is 13 residues. The CDR3 bases that were read are TGCGCCAGCAGCCCGGAGGAGGGTAGGGAA. Its translation is CASSPEEGRE. The full CDR3 protein reads CASSPEEGREAFF.

About this clone: The missing CDR3 end, 3 residues past where the read stops, is filled in from the germline J gene. V gene TRBV10-2 combines with J gene TRBJ2-7; the D gene is possibly TRBD1 (6 bases). Germline loops: CDR1 WSHSY, CDR2 SAAADI. V lost 1 base, J lost 4 bases, and 17 bases lay in between. This CDR3 region has 16 residues. Here the CDR3 reads CASSEYTGIWTYEQYF. CDR3 DNA, as far as it was read: TGCGCCAGCAGTGAGTATACAGGGATTTGGACGTACGAG.

This clone appeared a few times. This could be a read error, since a much larger clone is one nucleotide away. Coverage ceases 3 residues before the CDR3 finishes, and the germline J gene fills in the end. J is TRBJ1-3 and V is TRBV2; D is unclear. Germline CDR1 and CDR2: SNHLY and FYNNEI. Trimming stripped 5 bases from V and 0 bases from J, with 11 bases between. The CDR3 is 15 amino acids. CDR3 residues: CASSRQVFSGNTIYF. The sequenced CDR3 bases are TGTGCCAGCAGTCGTCAGGTCTTCTCTGGAAACACC.

This clone was seen a handful of times. Read coverage stops 3 residues before the CDR3 terminus; the germline J gene supplies the remainder. The V and J genes are TRBV7-9 and TRBJ1-3; D may be TRBD1 (5 bases). Germline V CDR1 and CDR2: SEHNR, FQNEAQ (reference sequence). The CDR3 totals 15 residues. The V gene lost 8 bases and the J gene lost 0 bases, with 14 bases spanning the gap. The DNA read from the CDR3 is TGTGCCAGCTTCGGGGGGACCAGCTCTGGAAACACC. It yields the protein CASFGGTSSGNT. The complete CDR3 reads CASFGGTSSGNTIYF. The full variable domain, completed using reference TRBV7-9 and TRBJ1-3, is DTGVSQNPRHKITKRGQNVTFRCDPISEHNRLYWYRQTLGQGPEFLTYFQNEAQLEKSRLLSDRFSAERPKGSFSTLEIQRTEQGDSAMYLCASFGGTSSGNTIYFGEGSWLTVV.

This clone was seen many times. The CDR3 extends 3 residues past the end of the read, so its final part is completed from the germline J gene. The genes are TRBV7-9 and TRBJ2-5, with 11 bases lining up with TRBD2. This CDR3 is built from 15 residues. Losses at the gene ends were 8 bases for V and 1 base for J; bases not matched to a gene: 6. Germline values: CDR1 SEHNR, CDR2 FQNEAQ (reference sequence). The CDR3 loop is CASLKGTSGQETQYF. The covered CDR3 bases are TGTGCCAGCTTGAAGGGGACTAGCGGCCAAGAGACC.

Ten or more counts support this clone. Sequencing ends 3 residues short of the CDR3 end; the germline J gene provides the rest. The chain recombines TRBV7-2 with TRBJ1-2; 10 positions match TRBD1. Per germline, CDR1 SGHTA and CDR2 FQGNSA. The CDR3 extends over 15 amino acids. The CDR3 DNA, read in part, is TGTGCCAGCAGCTTATCCTTGACAGGGGGCACAGGC. This gives the protein CASSLSLTGGTG. The entire CDR3 sequence reads CASSLSLTGGTGYTF.